Below, 24 T cell receptor beta chains from the same sample are listed, as sequenced in a study of T-cell reconstitution after alpha-beta-depleted transplantation in children. Unique molecular identifiers were incorporated during preparation of the TCRbeta library. In TCRdb, the PCR reads were re-called with MiXCR into one record per CDR3 protein. Of hundreds of thousands of distinct CDR3 sequences in the sample, approximately 9% were seen once. The sample consisted of PBMCs from the stem cell graft donor, taken from the stem cell graft. Receptor source: a human donor who donated a stem cell graft to a child with acute lymphoblastic leukemia.

About this clonotype: Given the absence of the conserved phenylalanine or tryptophan at the CDR3 end, a read error is likely. This chain joins TRBV3-1 and TRBJ2-2, with D possibly matching TRBD2 (5 bases). The V end was cut by 2 bases, the J end by 2 bases, with 12 bases between. This CDR3 spans 16 amino acids. Germline loops: CDR1 LGHDT, CDR2 YNNKEL (reference sequence). CDR3 nucleotides: TGTGCCAGCAGCCAATTCGAGAGCGGAAACACCGGGGAGCTGTTTTGT. Amino acids: CASSQFESGNTGELFC.

This clonotype was observed a few times. The genes are TRBV27 and TRBJ2-1; D may be TRBD1 (6 bases). The CDR3 length is 9 residues. With 11 bases removed from V and 10 bases from J, the gap between germline ends came to 9 bases. Germline assignment: CDR1 MNHEY and CDR2 SMNVEV (reference sequence). CDR3 bases: TGTGCCGTAGGGGGAGAGCAGTTCTTC. It encodes CAVGGEQFF.

This clonotype occurred a few times. The V call is TRBV5-1, the J call TRBJ1-1; D perhaps matches TRBD1 (6 bases). The CDR3 consists of 14 residues. Trimming pared 5 bases from V and 0 bases from J, leaving 11 bases between. Germline V gene sequence: CDR1 SGHRS, CDR2 YFSETQ. CDR3 DNA sequence: TGCGCCAGCAGAAGCGGACAGTTGAACACTGAAGCTTTCTTT. Translated, it gives CASRSGQLNTEAFF.

This clonotype was counted ten times or more. This chain joins TRBV27 and TRBJ2-1; TRBD2 matches 11 bases. V dropped 2 bases and J dropped 10; count of bases not matched to a gene: 7. Germline V CDR1 and CDR2: MNHEY, SMNVEV (reference sequence). CDR3 length: 15 residues. The CDR3 region is CASSLMTSGVSEQFF. In nucleotides, the CDR3 is TGTGCCAGCAGTTTAATGACTAGCGGGGTATCCGAGCAGTTCTTC.

About this clonotype: Here the CDR3 omits its conserved ending phenylalanine or tryptophan, so a read error is the likely source. The rearrangement uses TRBV7-9 and TRBJ1-6; 9 nucleotides align to TRBD1. The CDR3 spans 14 residues. Germline V gene lookup returns CDR1 SEHNR and CDR2 FQNEAQ (reference sequence). Trimming at V came to 4 bases and at J to 10 bases, leaving 5 bases not matched to a gene. CDR3 region: CASSSRDRESPLHC. The CDR3 nucleotides are TGTGCCAGCAGCTCCCGGGACAGGGAATCACCCCTCCACTGT.

This clonotype was recorded at least ten times. The chain links TRBV29-1 to TRBJ2-1; the match to TRBD1 covers 9 bases. Germline lookup yields CDR1 SQVTM and CDR2 ANQGSEA. The CDR3 consists of 12 residues. V dropped 6 bases and J dropped 4; count of bases not matched to a gene: 1. As DNA, the CDR3 is TGCAGCGTGACAGGGGGATACAATGAGCAGTTCTTC. This sequence encodes CSVTGGYNEQFF.

This clonotype has more than one count but fewer than ten. The CDR3 loop is CASSLFPTGNTEAFF. Here the CDR3 DNA reads TGTGCCAGCAGTTTATTCCCAACAGGGAACACTGAAGCTTTCTTT. This chain joins TRBV27 and TRBJ1-1, with D tentatively TRBD1 (5 bases). Trimming took off 1 base at V and 1 base at J, with 10 bases between the two ends. CDR3 length equals 15 residues. Germline CDR1 is MNHEY and CDR2 is SMNVEV (reference sequence).

The chain recombines TRBV10-3 with TRBJ2-1, with D perhaps matching TRBD1 or TRBD2 (5 bases each). The CDR3 covers 16 residues. Trimming took off 2 bases at V and 7 bases at J, with 18 bases between the two ends. Germline CDR1 is ENHRY and CDR2 is SYGVKD. The chain's CDR3 is CAISEGLSWGNNEQFF. CDR3 DNA: TGTGCCATCAGTGAGGGACTCTCCTGGGGGAATAATGAGCAGTTCTTC.

This clonotype appeared a few times. V usage is TRBV25-1 and J usage is TRBJ2-3; TRBD2 agrees at 12 bases. V trimming: 2 bases; J trimming: 7 bases; junction bases outside the gene matches: 16. The CDR3 sequence is 19 residues long. Germline V lookup: CDR1 MGHDK, CDR2 SYGVNS. The CDR3 sequence: CASSEGLKPGLAGMHTQYF. CDR3 coding DNA: TGTGCCAGCAGTGAAGGTCTCAAGCCCGGACTAGCGGGGATGCATACGCAGTATTTT.

This clonotype was found a few times. The chain employs TRBV4-1 and TRBJ2-7; perhaps TRBD2 as D (6 bases). The V gene lost 5 bases and the J gene lost 6 bases, with 20 bases spanning the gap. CDR1 and CDR2 (germline): MGHRA, YSYEKL. The CDR3 runs 15 residues. CDR3 protein: CASSFRETEGLEQYF. Here the CDR3 DNA reads TGCGCCAGCAGCTTCCGGGAAACGGAGGGTCTCGAGCAGTACTTC.

This clonotype has a handful of counts. The J gene is TRBJ1-6, the V gene TRBV5-1; no definite D call. Per the germline V gene, CDR1 is SGHRS and CDR2 is YFSETQ. The CDR3 is 16 amino acids. V was pared by 0 bases and J by 5 bases, with 12 bases between. The CDR3 is CASSLVAGLNNSPLHF. The CDR3 DNA follows: TGCGCCAGCAGCTTGGTTGCGGGTCTGAATAATTCACCCCTCCACTTT. The variable domain in full, with the rest retrieved from reference TRBV5-1 and TRBJ1-6, is KAGVTQTPRYLIKTRGQQVTLSCSPISGHRSVSWYQQTPGQGLQFLFEYFSETQRNKGNFPGRFSGRQFSNSRSEMNVSTLELGDSALYLCASSLVAGLNNSPLHFGNGTRLTVT.

This clonotype has at least ten counts. The chain uses TRBV20-1 and TRBJ1-1; no clear D. Trimming removed 0 bases from V and 4 bases from J, with 12 bases in between. This CDR3 spans 14 amino acids. Germline lookup yields CDR1 DFQATT and CDR2 SNEGSKA (reference sequence). CDR3 in DNA: TGCAGTGCTAGAGAGCGTACAGTTTCCACTGAAGCTTTCTTT. This translates into CSARERTVSTEAFF.

This clonotype was recorded many times. The J gene is TRBJ2-7, the V gene TRBV6-2 or TRBV6-3; D gene unclear. The germline CDR1 and CDR2 sequences are MNHEY and SVGEGT. V lost 0 bases to trimming and J lost 7 bases, with 4 bases between them. The CDR3 is 11 amino acids. CDR3 DNA sequence: TGTGCCAGCAGTTACTCAGCAGAGCAGTACTTC. This encodes CASSYSAEQYF.

This clonotype has a count of ten or more. The chain recombines TRBV13 with TRBJ2-7, with a weak D call TRBD1 (6 bases). V gave up 5 bases and J gave up 4 bases, with 15 bases separating them. Germline CDR1 is PRHDT and CDR2 is FYEKMQ (reference sequence). This CDR3 is built from 14 residues. This CDR3 reads CASSPGQKAYEQYF. CDR3 sequence (DNA): TGTGCCAGCAGCCCTGGACAGAAGGCGTACGAGCAGTACTTC.

This clonotype was picked up many times. The chain has TRBV6-2 or TRBV6-3 and TRBJ2-7; D possibly uses TRBD1 or TRBD2 (5 bases each). The CDR3 contains 16 residues. Germline CDR1 MNHEY, CDR2 SVGEGT. The V end was cut by 4 bases, the J end by 0 bases, with 16 bases between. DNA for the CDR3: TGTGCCAGCAGTTCCTACGGGACGGCTAGCTCCTACGAGCAGTACTTC. Its translation is CASSSYGTASSYEQYF.

This chain connects TRBV7-8 to TRBJ1-2; unclear D gene. Trimming shortened V by 3 bases and J by 2 bases, and 7 bases separated the two germline ends. From germline, CDR1 is SGHVS and CDR2 FQNEAQ. The CDR3 has 13 residues. CDR3: CASSFTRNYGYTF. For the CDR3, the DNA is TGTGCCAGCAGCTTTACGAGAAACTATGGCTACACCTTC.

The sample holds many counts of this clonotype. V and J are TRBV18 and TRBJ2-1; TRBD2 might be the D (6 bases). Germline V gives CDR1 KGHSH, CDR2 LQKENI. The CDR3 extends over 14 amino acids. V lost 6 bases and J lost 5, with 14 bases in between. The CDR3 here is CASSHPPGDNEQFF. Here the CDR3 DNA reads TGTGCCAGCTCCCACCCCCCGGGGGACAATGAGCAGTTCTTC.

J is TRBJ2-5 and V is TRBV7-9; 7 bases agree with TRBD1. Looked up from germline, CDR1 is SEHNR and CDR2 is FQNEAQ (reference sequence). The CDR3 is 17 residues long. V dropped 4 bases and J dropped 5; count of bases not matched to a gene: 16. The CDR3 coding sequence is TGTGCCAGCAGCTCCCGCCGGATACAGGGGTCCCTGGAGACCCAGTACTTC. It encodes CASSSRRIQGSLETQYF.

This clonotype was picked up many times. The genes are TRBV14 and TRBJ1-4; TRBD1 is a possible D gene (6 bases). Germline CDR1 SGHDN, CDR2 FVKESK. This CDR3 has 15 residues. The germline V and J ends were trimmed by 5 bases and 5 bases, with 15 bases remaining between them. Here the CDR3 reads CASSFGRGLNEKLFF. CDR3 DNA: TGTGCCAGCAGCTTCGGCCGGGGGCTAAATGAAAAACTGTTTTTT.

V usage is TRBV18 and J usage is TRBJ2-1; tentatively, D is TRBD1 or TRBD2 (5 bases each). The V gene lost 6 bases and the J gene lost 13 bases, with 28 bases spanning the gap. The germline V gene has CDR1 KGHSH and CDR2 LQKENI. The CDR3 runs 16 residues. The chain's CDR3 is CASSSLYRDDPRGQFF. The DNA of the CDR3 is TGTGCCAGCTCGTCCCTCTACCGGGACGACCCCAGAGGACAGTTCTTC. Together with reference TRBV18 and TRBJ2-1, the CDR3 gives the full variable domain: NAGVMQNPRHLVRRRGQEARLRCSPMKGHSHVYWYRQLPEEGLKFMVYLQKENIIDESGMPKERFSAEFPKEGPSILRIQQVVRGDSAAYFCASSSLYRDDPRGQFFGPGTRLTVL.

This clonotype has a handful of counts. The CDR3: CASSGDRVYEQYF. Here the CDR3 DNA reads TGTGCCAGCAGTGGCGACAGGGTTTACGAGCAGTACTTC. This chain uses TRBV2 with TRBJ2-7; TRBD1 matches 7 bases. The V gene's germline CDR1 is SNHLY and CDR2 FYNNEI. The CDR3 extends over 13 amino acids. V trimming: 4 bases; J trimming: 4 bases; junction bases outside the gene matches: 4.

The V call is TRBV4-3, the J call TRBJ2-3; 7 bases map to TRBD1. The J segment lost 5 bases and the V segment lost 1 base, leaving 3 bases of the junction unmatched. CDR3 length equals 14 residues. Germline V gives CDR1 LGHNA, CDR2 YSLEER. The CDR3 DNA reads TGCGCCAGCAGCCAAGGACAGGGCGGAGATACGCAGTATTTT. Protein sequence: CASSQGQGGDTQYF.

This clonotype was detected ten times or more. This chain joins TRBV29-1 and TRBJ2-3; TRBD1 or TRBD2 may be the D gene (6 bases each). Germline CDR1 and CDR2: SQVTM and ANQGSEA. The CDR3 contains 14 residues. V lost 7 bases, J lost 0 bases, and 14 bases lay in between. The CDR3 is CSAGLGGSTDTQYF. DNA of the CDR3: TGCAGCGCGGGGTTGGGGGGCAGCACAGATACGCAGTATTTT.

This clonotype came up a few times. The CDR3 bases are TGCGCCAGCAGCCTGACAGGGATGGGTCACAATGAGCAGTTCTTC. Residues: CASSLTGMGHNEQFF. The chain couples TRBV5-1 to TRBJ2-1, with 7 bases that match TRBD1. The junction had 9 bases not matched to a gene; V was cut back by 4 bases and J by 5 bases. The CDR3 spans 15 residues. The germline V gene has CDR1 SGHRS and CDR2 YFSETQ.